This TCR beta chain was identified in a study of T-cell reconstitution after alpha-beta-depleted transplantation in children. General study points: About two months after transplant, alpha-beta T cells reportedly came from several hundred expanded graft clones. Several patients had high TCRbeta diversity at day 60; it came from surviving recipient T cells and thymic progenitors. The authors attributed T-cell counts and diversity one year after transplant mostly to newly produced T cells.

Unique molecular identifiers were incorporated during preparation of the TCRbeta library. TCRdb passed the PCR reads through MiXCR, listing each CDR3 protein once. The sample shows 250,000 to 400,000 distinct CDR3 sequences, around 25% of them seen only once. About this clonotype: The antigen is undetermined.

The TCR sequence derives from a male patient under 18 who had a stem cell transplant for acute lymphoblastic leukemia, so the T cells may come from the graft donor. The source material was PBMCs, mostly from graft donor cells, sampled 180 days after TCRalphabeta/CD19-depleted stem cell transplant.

CDR3 nucleotide sequence: TGTGCCAGCAGTTACCGGGGCAGGGGGTTTAGCACAGATACGCAGTATTTT. Amino acids: CASSYRGRGFSTDTQYF. The chain carries TRBV6-5 and TRBJ2-3; 7 bases map to TRBD1. CDR1 is MNHEY, CDR2 SVGAGI, per germline. This CDR3 has 17 amino acids. The V gene end was trimmed by 2 bases and the J gene end by 0 bases; junction bases not matched to a gene: 8.